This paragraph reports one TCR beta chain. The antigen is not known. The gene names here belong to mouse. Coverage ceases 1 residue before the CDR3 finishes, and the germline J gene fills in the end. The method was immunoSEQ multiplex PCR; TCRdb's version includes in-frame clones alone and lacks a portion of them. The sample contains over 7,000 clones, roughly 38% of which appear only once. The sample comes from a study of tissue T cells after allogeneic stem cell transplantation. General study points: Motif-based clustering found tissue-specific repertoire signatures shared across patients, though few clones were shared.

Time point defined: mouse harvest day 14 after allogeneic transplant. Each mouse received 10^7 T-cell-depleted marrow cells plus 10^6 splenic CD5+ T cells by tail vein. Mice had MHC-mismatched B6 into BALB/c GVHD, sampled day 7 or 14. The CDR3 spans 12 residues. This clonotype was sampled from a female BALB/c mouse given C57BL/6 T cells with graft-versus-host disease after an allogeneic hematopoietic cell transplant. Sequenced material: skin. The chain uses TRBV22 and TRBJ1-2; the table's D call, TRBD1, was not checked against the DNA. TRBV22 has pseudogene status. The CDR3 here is CASRTSNSDYTF. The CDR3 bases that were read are TGTGCCAGCAGAACATCAAACTCCGACTACACC.